This T cell receptor (beta chain) originates from a study of T-cell reconstitution after alpha-beta-depleted transplantation in children. For this clonotype: This may be a read error, as it is one base from a much larger clone.

As it was prepared, the TCRbeta library received unique molecular identifiers. From the PCR reads, TCRdb called clonotypes with MiXCR, one entry per CDR3 protein. The sample comprises hundreds of thousands of distinct CDR3 sequences, about 15% of which are singletons, and about 1.1% rests with the top ten. The CDR3 length is 15 residues. From germline, CDR1 is DFQATT and CDR2 SNEGSKA (reference sequence). Sample: PBMCs from the stem cell graft donor, taken from the stem cell graft. This chain uses TRBV20-1 with TRBJ1-2; D not resolved. The TCR sequence derives from a human donor who donated a stem cell graft to a child with acute myeloid leukemia. CDR3 sequence: CSASPPGSVNYGDTF. In DNA, the CDR3 is TGCAGTGCTAGCCCTCCGGGGAGCGTTAACTATGGCGACACCTTC.